The clone carrying this TCR beta chain was found many times. Its antigen remains unknown. The time point: pre-sensitization, week 0. Stated treatment: therapeutic diphenylcyclopropenone sensitization with weekly scalp DPC. This sample is drawn from a study of human T cells and chemical hapten exposure. Study-wide context: Alopecia areata, totalis or universalis affected patients, mainly female. Study-wide points: Clustering by CDR3 similarity yielded significantly more large clusters from expanded TCRs than controls.

MiXCR, run by TCRdb on the RACE reads, gives a single entry per CDR3 protein. Seen here are under 400,000 distinct CDR3 sequences, 4.5% to 5.5% observed once, and the top ten hold just over 2.5%. The clonotype originates from a woman aged 45-60 years with alopecia areata. Some clones in this sample may be carry-over from other donors' samples. The specimen was whole blood, collected in connection with sensitization to the hapten diphenylcyclopropenone (DPC).

The CDR3 DNA reads TGTGCCAGCAAGGGTGACAGGGGATTAGCGGAGCAGTACTTC. Its translation: CASKGDRGLAEQYF. J is TRBJ2-7 and V is TRBV28, with 8 nucleotides matching TRBD1. The CDR3 runs to 14 residues. Germline V gene sequence: CDR1 MDHEN, CDR2 SYDVKM. With V trimmed by 7 bases and J by 7 bases, 12 bases remained unmatched.